This T cell receptor beta chain was identified during a study of cytomegalovirus exposure and HLA in healthy donors (dated by TCRdb to the late 2010s). Study-wide context: According to an earlier analysis of a few hundred of the donors, about 179 million T cells yielded approximately 120 million unique TCR beta sequences and more than 250 Gb of sequence data. About 300 gigabases of sequencing data and approximately 85 million unique TCR sequences were included in an early release covering roughly 600 HLA-typed donors. Of the approximately 370 genotyped donors, 75% to 85% were placed in the genetic ancestry cluster associated with self-reported Caucasian donors. The study aimed to test whether cataloging public T cell receptors could reveal signatures of past pathogen exposure. The study profiled the T cell repertoires of about 720 subjects by immunosequencing and related them to cytomegalovirus serostatus. Besides the first cohort of 666 subjects, a separate validation cohort made up of over a hundred different subjects was used. The study combined high-throughput TCR immunosequencing, statistical association of individual TCRs with disease status, and machine learning to predict cytomegalovirus infection status. To study patterns of TCR occurrence, a later analysis re-analyzed previously published TCR beta repertoires from around 660 donors and added high-resolution HLA genotyping. Rather than drawing on any new phenotypic data, the later analysis identified candidate immune exposures from TCR beta sequences and the way those sequences occurred across donors. An earlier analysis of more than 450 of the donors used high-throughput TCR beta sequencing to judge whether each TCR beta V gene segment behaved as functional or pseudogenic. Alongside the repertoire data, information on donor age, sex, ethnicity and CMV serostatus was compiled. Genome-wide SNP genotypes for about 60% of the 666 donors were used in a later genetic analysis, which treated that subset as a discovery cohort. Every discovery cohort repertoire had been produced on one sequencing platform. HLA typing covered class I and class II loci at four-digit resolution. The number of donors typed differed by locus, with roughly 629-640 for A, B, C, DRB1 and DQB1, approximately 500 for DQA1, 600 to 610 for DPA1, and roughly 450 for DPB1. Four to six DR-DQ haplotypes were handled as single units for association and clustering, since linkage in the cohort was strong. Among approximately 370 genotyped donors of the cohort, an average of around 250,000 unique TCR beta nucleotide sequences was sequenced per donor, of which roughly 18% were non-productive.

Study-wide findings and limitations: A further reported finding was that TCR beta sequences accurately predicted the HLA-A and HLA-B alleles for most subjects in the first cohort. Across donors, most TCR sequences were observed very rarely, whereas some public TCRs were present in many individuals. A later genetic analysis associated a missense DCLRE1C variant with V-gene and J-gene trimming of TCR beta chains, and an independent cohort replicated the association. In a later analysis, most CMV-associated TCR beta chains were found to appear HLA-restricted, with HLA associations seemingly driven largely by CMV exposure. A later analysis found that HLA-associated TCR beta chains were more clonally expanded and had lower generation probabilities than equally common non-associated chains. Broadly in line with IMGT annotations, most TCR beta V segments showed up in productive rearrangements about 90% or about 30% of the time in an earlier analysis of around 550 of the donors. In a later analysis, the rate of TCR association differed among HLA loci, with DRB1 alleles having the most associated TCRs and HLA-C alleles having the fewest. Roughly uniform sequencing depth across donors was assumed in presence/absence analyses, although this assumption may not hold. Because counts were too low, about 15 rarely observed V segments, including chromosome 9 orphons, were left out of the earlier analysis of approximately 580 of the donors. In vitro tests confirmed that a few of the cytomegalovirus-associated TCR beta chains recognize cytomegalovirus antigens. Cytomegalovirus status was reported to be diagnosed by the classifier with high specificity and sensitivity in both the original and validation cohorts. In this cohort, only TCR beta chains were sequenced, and detectable features were limited by the absence of alpha or paired-chain data. In a later genetic analysis, fewer N-insertions in productive TCRs were reported among donors in an Asian-associated ancestry cluster than the approximately 670-donor mean. The only immune exposure information available for the cohort was CMV serostatus. A cluster of highly shared sequence variants was judged likely to represent a technical artifact of the sequencing pipeline. When HLA alleles, especially DR and DQ, strongly co-occurred, TCR associations were difficult to assign to individual alleles. Because some donors lacked HLA typing at each locus, the association tests relied only on the typed subset. The study gave a list of over 150 TCR beta chains associated with cytomegalovirus. In a later analysis, several top co-occurrence clusters were reported to appear linked to parvovirus B19, influenza, CMV and Epstein-Barr virus. According to the authors, the approach could potentially be generalized to other disease states and immunological phenotypes. Linkage disequilibrium might explain the correlated functional status among segregating V segments, but an unknown experimental factor could not be ruled out. At a false discovery rate of 0.05, a later analysis linked 16,951 TCR beta sequences to specific HLA alleles.

The library was generated by the immunoSEQ multiplex PCR assay. For the multiplex PCR, a mixture combining 60 forward primers for TCR Vbeta segments and 13 reverse primers for TCR Jbeta segments was used. The CDR3 region of rearranged TCR beta genes was amplified from genomic DNA with a multiplex PCR assay. On the Illumina HiSeq System, the amplified TCR beta libraries were sequenced as 87-base-pair reads. As for how the authors treated the data: Across the 600 to 700 repertoires, a later analysis counted approximately 83 million unique TCR beta chains, roughly 11 million of which were shared by at least two donors. A nearest-neighbor algorithm error-corrected the raw reads and collapsed the reads into unique sequences, merging closely related sequences to remove PCR and sequencing errors. V, D and J gene segments were assigned by aligning CDR3 sequences to IMGT reference sequences. For a sequence to be retained, a match of at least six nucleotides to both a V gene segment and a J gene segment was required. Rearrangements were classified as productive when the CDR3 lacked stop codons and remained in frame with V and J, and all other rearrangements were classified as non-productive. CDR3 was defined by IMGT convention, running from the second conserved V-encoded cysteine to the conserved J-encoded phenylalanine. Sequences without an unambiguous match to a single V gene segment were excluded from the earlier analysis of about 640 of the donors. In an earlier analysis of several hundred of the donors, V segments were called functional above 56.7% productive rearrangements and were called segregating when the between-donor standard deviation exceeded 5%. To diagnose cytomegalovirus status from the catalog of TCR beta chain sequences, a statistical classification framework was built. A later analysis assigned V and J genes by comparing TCR nucleotide sequences with IMGT/GENE-DB human TR gene sequences. Using the TCRdist pipeline, a later analysis assigned CDR3 sequences along with most-parsimonious VDJ recombination scenarios. In a later analysis, each TCR beta chain was defined by its CDR3 amino acid sequence together with its V-gene family, and reads lacking a unique V-gene family were excluded. To address suspected cross-contamination and a sequencing artifact, a later analysis removed a few hundred highly shared, low-generation-probability nucleotide sequences. For each public chain, a later analysis derived a clonal expansion index from normalized ranks of inferred template counts within each repertoire. In a later analysis, generation probabilities were computed using a VDJ recombination model fitted to out-of-frame rearrangements, and the results were checked against IGoR. In a later analysis, hypergeometric tests were used to score TCR-TCR, TCR-HLA and TCR-CMV co-occurrence, with a repertoire-size bias correction applied to TCR pairs. A later analysis estimated false discovery rates by permuting HLA or CMV assignments 20 times. In a later analysis, co-occurring TCRs were grouped with DBSCAN, and TCRdist sequence similarity was added when clustering was performed within HLA-allele-positive subsets. Co-occurrence clustering excluded repertoires with fewer than 30,000 or more than 120,000 public chains, plus five with anomalous nucleotide sharing. This is the immuneACCESS table as TCRdb keeps it, with only in-frame sequences that have V and J called. A part of the clones is gone; compared with another copy, unresolved V genes explain less than half, and the rest is unexplained. V, J and clone size are those of that table, while D and trimming were read from the DNA. The sample table lists around 120,000 clones, about three quarters of them with a count of one. The top ten hold approximately 0.93% of the sample.

In total, roughly 670 healthy bone marrow donors made up the cohort. At the time of sampling, every cohort member was nominally healthy, though immune exposures that went unrecorded were likely present. CMV serostatus was positive for 289 and negative for 352 of the 666 cohort members, and was not recorded for this donor. Each donor provided a peripheral blood sample, and peripheral blood mononuclear cells were used for TCR beta sequencing. Genomic DNA was extracted from the blood cell samples with the Qiagen DNeasy Blood Extraction Kit. Regarding this clone: There is no known antigen for this receptor. Qualities for individual bases were not recorded, and no much larger clone is one base off.

The origin of this receptor is a human donor in good health. The specimen was PBMCs.

The nucleotide sequence reads as follows: TGTGCCAGCAGCTTGGGGGGACAGGGAGTTGCTACGCAGTATTTT. It translates to CASSLGGQGVATQYF. The sequence links TRBV5-5 to TRBJ2-3; 9 middle bases align to TRBD1. The germline V and J ends show losses of 0 bases and 8 bases respectively, and no gene match explains 7 bases of the junction. From the germline V gene (reference sequence), CDR1 is SGHKS and CDR2 is YYEKEE. The CDR3 runs 15 amino acids, cysteine and phenylalanine included. The kept DNA is CDR3 alone, 45 bases in frame from the first base.